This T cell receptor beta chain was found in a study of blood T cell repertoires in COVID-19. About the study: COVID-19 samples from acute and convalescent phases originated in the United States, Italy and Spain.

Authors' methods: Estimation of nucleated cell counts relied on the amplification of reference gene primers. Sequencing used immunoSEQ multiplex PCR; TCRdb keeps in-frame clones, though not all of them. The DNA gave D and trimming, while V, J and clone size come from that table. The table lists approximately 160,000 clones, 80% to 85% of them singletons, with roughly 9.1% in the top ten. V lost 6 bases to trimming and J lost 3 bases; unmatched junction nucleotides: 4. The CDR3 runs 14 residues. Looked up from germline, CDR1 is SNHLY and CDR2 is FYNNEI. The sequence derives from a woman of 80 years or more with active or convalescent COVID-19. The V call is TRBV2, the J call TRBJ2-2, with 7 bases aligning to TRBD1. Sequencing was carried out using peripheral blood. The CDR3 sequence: CASRGGQDTGELFF. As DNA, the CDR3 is TGTGCCAGCAGAGGAGGACAGGACACCGGGGAGCTGTTTTTT.